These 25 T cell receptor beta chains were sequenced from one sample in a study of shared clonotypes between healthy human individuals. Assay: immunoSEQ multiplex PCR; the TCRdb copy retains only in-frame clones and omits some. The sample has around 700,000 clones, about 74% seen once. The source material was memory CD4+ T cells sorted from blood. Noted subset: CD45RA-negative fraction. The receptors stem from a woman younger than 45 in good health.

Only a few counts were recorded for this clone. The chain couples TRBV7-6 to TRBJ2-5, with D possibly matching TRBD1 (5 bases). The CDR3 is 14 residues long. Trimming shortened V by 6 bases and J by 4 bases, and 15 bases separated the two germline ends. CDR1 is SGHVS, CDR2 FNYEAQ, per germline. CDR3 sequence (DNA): TGTGCCAGCAGTCAGGGTTCGAGTCGAGAGACCCAGTACTTC. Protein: CASSQGSSRETQYF. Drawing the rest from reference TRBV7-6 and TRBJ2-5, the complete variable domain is GAGVSQSPRYKVTKRGQDVALRCDPISGHVSLYWYRQALGQGPEFLTYFNYEAQQDKSGLPNDRFSAERPEGSISTLTIQRTEQRDSAMYRCASSQGSSRETQYFGPGTRLLVL.

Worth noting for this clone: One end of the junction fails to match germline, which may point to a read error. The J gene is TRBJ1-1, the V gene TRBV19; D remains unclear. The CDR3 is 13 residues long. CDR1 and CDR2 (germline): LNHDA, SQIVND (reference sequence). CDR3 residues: CASSYGINSEAFF. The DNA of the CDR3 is TGTGCCAGTAGTTATGGGATTAACAGTGAAGCTTTCTTT.

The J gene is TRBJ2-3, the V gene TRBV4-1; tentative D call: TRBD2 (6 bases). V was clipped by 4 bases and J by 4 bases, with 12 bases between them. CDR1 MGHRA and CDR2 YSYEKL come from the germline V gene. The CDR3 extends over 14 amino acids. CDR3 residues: CASSRTEGPDTQYF. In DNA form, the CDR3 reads TGCGCCAGCAGCCGCACGGAGGGCCCAGATACGCAGTATTTT.

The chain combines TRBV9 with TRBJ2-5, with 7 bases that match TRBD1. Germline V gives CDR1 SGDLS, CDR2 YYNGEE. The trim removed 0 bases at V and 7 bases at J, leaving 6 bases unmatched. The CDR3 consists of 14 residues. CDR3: CASSVDTGAGTQYF. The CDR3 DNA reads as TGTGCCAGCAGCGTAGACACAGGGGCAGGGACCCAGTACTTC.

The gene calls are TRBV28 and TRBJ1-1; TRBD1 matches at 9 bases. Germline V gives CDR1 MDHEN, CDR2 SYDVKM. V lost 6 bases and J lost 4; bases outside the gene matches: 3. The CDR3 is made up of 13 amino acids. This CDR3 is CASRWTGVTEAFF. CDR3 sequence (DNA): TGTGCCAGCAGGTGGACAGGGGTCACTGAAGCTTTCTTT.

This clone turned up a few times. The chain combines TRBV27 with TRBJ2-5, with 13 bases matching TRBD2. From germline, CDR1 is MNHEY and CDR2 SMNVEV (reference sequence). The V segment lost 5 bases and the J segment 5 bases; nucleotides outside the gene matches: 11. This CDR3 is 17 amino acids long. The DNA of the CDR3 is TGTGCCAGCAGTCCGACCTGGACTAGCGGGAGTTGGGAGACCCAGTACTTC. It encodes CASSPTWTSGSWETQYF.

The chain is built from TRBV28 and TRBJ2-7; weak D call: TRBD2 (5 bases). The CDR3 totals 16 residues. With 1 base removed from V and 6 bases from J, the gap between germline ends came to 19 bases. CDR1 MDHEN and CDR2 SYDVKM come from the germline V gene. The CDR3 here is CASSLSERLLSSEQYF. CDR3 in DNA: TGTGCCAGCAGTTTATCTGAGCGGCTCCTAAGTTCCGAGCAGTACTTC. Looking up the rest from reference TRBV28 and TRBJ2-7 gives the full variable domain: DVKVTQSSRYLVKRTGEKVFLECVQDMDHENMFWYRQDPGLGLRLIYFSYDVKMKEKGDIPEGYSVSREKKERFSLILESASTNQTSMYLCASSLSERLLSSEQYFGPGTRLTVT.

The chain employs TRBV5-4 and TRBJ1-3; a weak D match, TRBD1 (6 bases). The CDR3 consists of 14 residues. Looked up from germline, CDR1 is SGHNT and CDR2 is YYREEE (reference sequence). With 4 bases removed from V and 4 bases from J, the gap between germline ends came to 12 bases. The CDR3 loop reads CASSEQGSGNTIYF. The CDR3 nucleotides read TGTGCCAGCAGCGAACAGGGAAGCGGAAACACCATATATTTT.

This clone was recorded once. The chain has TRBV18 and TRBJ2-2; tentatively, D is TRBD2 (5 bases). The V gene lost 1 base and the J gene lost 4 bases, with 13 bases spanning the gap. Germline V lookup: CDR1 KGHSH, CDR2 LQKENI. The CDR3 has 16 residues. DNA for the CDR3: TGTGCCAGCTCACCACAGCCAGCGGAGTTCACCGGGGAGCTGTTTTTT. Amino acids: CASSPQPAEFTGELFF.

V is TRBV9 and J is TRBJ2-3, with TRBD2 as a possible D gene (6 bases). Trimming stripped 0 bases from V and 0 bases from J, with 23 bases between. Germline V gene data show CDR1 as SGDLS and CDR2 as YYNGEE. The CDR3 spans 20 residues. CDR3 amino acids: CASSVGTGDVRGSSTDTQYF. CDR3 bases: TGTGCCAGCAGCGTAGGAACGGGAGACGTTAGGGGCTCTAGCACAGATACGCAGTATTTT.

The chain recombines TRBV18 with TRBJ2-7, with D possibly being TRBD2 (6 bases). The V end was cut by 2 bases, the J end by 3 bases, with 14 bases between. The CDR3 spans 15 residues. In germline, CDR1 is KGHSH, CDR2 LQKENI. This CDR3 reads CASSPGTGPIYEQYF. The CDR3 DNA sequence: TGTGCCAGCTCACCAGGGACTGGCCCCATCTACGAGCAGTACTTC.

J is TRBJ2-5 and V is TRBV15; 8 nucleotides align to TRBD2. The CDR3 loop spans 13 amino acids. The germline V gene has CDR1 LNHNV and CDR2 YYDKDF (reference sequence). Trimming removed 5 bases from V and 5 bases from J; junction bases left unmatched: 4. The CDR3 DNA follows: TGTGCCACCAGCCGGGAGGGCCGGGAGACCCAGTACTTC. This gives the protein CATSREGRETQYF.

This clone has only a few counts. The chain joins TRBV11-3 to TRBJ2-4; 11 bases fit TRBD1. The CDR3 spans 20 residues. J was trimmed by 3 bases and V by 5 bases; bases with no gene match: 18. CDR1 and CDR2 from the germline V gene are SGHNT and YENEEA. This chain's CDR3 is CASSKRRTGGLPGDKNIQYF. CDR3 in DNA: TGTGCCAGCAGCAAAAGAAGGACAGGGGGCCTCCCCGGGGACAAAAACATTCAGTACTTC.

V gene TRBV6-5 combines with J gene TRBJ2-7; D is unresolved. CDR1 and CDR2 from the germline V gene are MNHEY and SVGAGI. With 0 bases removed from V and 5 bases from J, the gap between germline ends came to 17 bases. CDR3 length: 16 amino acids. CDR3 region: CASSYSVGRFLNEQYF. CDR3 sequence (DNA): TGTGCCAGCAGTTACTCGGTCGGACGATTTTTAAACGAGCAGTACTTC.

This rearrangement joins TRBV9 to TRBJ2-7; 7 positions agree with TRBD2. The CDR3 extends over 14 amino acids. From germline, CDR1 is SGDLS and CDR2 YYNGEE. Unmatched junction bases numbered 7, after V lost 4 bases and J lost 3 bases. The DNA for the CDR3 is TGTGCCAGCAGCCAAGGGGCTAGCGGCTACGAGCAGTACTTC. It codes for CASSQGASGYEQYF.

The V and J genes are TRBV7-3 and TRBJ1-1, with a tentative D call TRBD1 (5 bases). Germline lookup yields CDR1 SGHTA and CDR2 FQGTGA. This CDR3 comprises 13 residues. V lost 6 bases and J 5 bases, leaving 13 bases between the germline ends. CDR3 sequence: CASSLGALTEAFF. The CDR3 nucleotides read TGTGCCAGCAGTCTAGGGGCTCTGACTGAAGCTTTCTTT.

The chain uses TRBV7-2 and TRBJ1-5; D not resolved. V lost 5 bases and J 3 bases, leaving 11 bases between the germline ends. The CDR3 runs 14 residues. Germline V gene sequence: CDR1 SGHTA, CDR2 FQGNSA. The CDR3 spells CASSPGRFNQPQHF. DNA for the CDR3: TGTGCCAGCAGCCCCGGACGGTTCAATCAGCCCCAGCATTTT.

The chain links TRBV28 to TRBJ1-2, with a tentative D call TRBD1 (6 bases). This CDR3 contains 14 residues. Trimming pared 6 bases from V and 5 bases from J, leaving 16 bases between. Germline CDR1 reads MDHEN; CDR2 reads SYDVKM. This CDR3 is CASRGTGKLYGYTF. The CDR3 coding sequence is TGTGCCAGCAGAGGAACAGGGAAATTATATGGCTACACCTTC.

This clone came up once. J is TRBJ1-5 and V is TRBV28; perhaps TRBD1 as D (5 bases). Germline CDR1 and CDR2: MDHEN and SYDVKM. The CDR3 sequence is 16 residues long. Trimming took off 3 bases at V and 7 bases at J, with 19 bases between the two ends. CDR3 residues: CASSFQRGQGGQPQHF. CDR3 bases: TGTGCCAGCAGTTTCCAGCGAGGTCAGGGTGGACAGCCCCAGCATTTT.

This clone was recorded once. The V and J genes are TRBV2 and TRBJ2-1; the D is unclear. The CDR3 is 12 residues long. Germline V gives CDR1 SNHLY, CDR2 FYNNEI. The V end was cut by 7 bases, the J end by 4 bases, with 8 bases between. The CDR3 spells CASIRTYNEQFF. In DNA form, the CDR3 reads TGTGCCAGCATCCGGACGTACAATGAGCAGTTCTTC.

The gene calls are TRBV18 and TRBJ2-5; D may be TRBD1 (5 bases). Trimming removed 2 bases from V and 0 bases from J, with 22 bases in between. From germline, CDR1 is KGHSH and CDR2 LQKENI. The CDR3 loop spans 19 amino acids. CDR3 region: CASSPNILKGARNQETQYF. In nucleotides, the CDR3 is TGTGCCAGCTCACCAAACATTTTGAAAGGGGCAAGGAACCAAGAGACCCAGTACTTC.

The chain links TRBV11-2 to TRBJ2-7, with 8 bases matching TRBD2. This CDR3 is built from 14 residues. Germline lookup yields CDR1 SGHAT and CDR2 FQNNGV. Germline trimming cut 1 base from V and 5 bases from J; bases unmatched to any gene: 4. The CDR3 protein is CASSLVPSGHEQYF. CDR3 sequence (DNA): TGTGCCAGCAGCTTAGTTCCTAGCGGGCACGAGCAGTACTTC.

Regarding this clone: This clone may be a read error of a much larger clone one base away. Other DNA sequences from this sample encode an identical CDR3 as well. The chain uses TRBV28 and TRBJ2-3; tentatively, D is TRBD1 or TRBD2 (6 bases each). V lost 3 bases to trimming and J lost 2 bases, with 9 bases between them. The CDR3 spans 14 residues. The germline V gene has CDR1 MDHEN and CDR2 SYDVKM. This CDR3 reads CASSFGGPTDTQYF. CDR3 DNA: TGTGCCAGCAGTTTTGGGGGGCCCACAGATACGCAGTATTTT.

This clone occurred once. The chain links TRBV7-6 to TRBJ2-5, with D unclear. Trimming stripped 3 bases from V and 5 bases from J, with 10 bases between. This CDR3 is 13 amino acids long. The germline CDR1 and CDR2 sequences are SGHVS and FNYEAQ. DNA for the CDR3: TGTGCCAGCAGCTTCCGCCTGGGGGAGACCCAGTACTTC. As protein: CASSFRLGETQYF.

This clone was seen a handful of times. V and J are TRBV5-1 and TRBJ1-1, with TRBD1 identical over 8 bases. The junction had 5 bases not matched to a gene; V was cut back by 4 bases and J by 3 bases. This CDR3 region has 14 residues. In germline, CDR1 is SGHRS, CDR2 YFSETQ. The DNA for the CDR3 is TGCGCCAGCAGCGTAGGGACAGGCTACACTGAAGCTTTCTTT. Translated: CASSVGTGYTEAFF.